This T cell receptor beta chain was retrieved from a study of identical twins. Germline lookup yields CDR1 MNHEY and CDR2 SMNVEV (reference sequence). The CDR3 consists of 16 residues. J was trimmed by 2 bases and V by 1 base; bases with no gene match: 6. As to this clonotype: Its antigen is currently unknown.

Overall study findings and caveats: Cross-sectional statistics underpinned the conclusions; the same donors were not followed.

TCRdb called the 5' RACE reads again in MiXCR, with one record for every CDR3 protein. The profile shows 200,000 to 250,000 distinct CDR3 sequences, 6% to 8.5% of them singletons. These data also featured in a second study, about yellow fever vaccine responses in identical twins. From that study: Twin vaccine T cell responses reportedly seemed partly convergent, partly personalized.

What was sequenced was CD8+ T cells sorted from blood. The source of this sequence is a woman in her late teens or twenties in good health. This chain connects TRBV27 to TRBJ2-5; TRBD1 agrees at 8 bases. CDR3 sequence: CASSLWGTGKQETQYF. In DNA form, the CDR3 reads TGTGCCAGCAGTTTATGGGGGACAGGAAAACAAGAGACCCAGTACTTC.